The T cell receptor (beta chain) described here comes from a study of blood T cell repertoires in COVID-19. V dropped 3 bases and J dropped 2; count of bases not matched to a gene: 6. The CDR3 runs to 16 residues. Germline-derived CDR1 and CDR2 are KGHSH and LQKENI. Data came from immunoSEQ multiplex PCR; TCRdb stores just in-frame clones and leaves some out. The data show 250,000 to 300,000 clones, less than 90% seen once. The specimen was peripheral blood. This receptor was obtained from a man aged 55 to 69 with acute or convalescent COVID-19. The gene calls are TRBV18 and TRBJ2-3, with 9 nucleotides matching TRBD2. This chain's CDR3 is CASSPGGGAPTDTQYF. As DNA, the CDR3 is TGTGCCAGCTCACCGGGCGGGGGGGCCCCCACAGATACGCAGTATTTT. The full variable domain, completed using reference TRBV18 and TRBJ2-3, is NAGVMQNPRHLVRRRGQEARLRCSPMKGHSHVYWYRQLPEEGLKFMVYLQKENIIDESGMPKERFSAEFPKEGPSILRIQQVVRGDSAAYFCASSPGGGAPTDTQYFGPGTRLTVL.